The source of this T cell receptor beta chain is a study of human T cells and chemical hapten exposure. The overall study: Women made up most patients, who had alopecia areata, totalis or universalis. Study-wide results and caveats: High-frequency TCRs, those above 1 in 1000, stayed the same after DPC sensitization.

MiXCR, applied by TCRdb to the RACE reads, yields one record per CDR3 protein. The data hold 180,000 or so distinct CDR3 sequences, with around 24% observed a single time. This clonotype was counted at least ten times. Its antigen is unknown. Time point reported: patch test 1, 2 weeks after DPC sensitization. Specified treatment: therapeutic diphenylcyclopropenone sensitization with weekly scalp DPC. Participating donors were patients with alopecia, aged 18 to 70 years, considered appropriate candidates for DPC. Germline CDR1 MNHNS, CDR2 SASEGT. The CDR3 runs 15 residues. V lost 5 bases, J lost 6 bases, and 7 bases stayed unmatched.

Here the sequenced sample was whole blood, taken in connection with sensitization to the hapten diphenylcyclopropenone (DPC). The TCR sequence derives from a woman between 45 and 65 years old with alopecia areata. Some clones in this sample may be carry-over from other donors' samples. The V gene is TRBV6-1, the J gene TRBJ2-3; 11 bases line up with TRBD1. In nucleotides, the CDR3 is TGTGCCAGCAGTACGGACAGGGGGCTTCTGGATACGCAGTATTTT. It translates to CASSTDRGLLDTQYF.